Below are 31 T cell receptor beta chains sequenced from a single sample in a study of cytotoxic CD8 clonotypes in ibrutinib-treated CLL. Clones were read by immunoSEQ multiplex PCR, and TCRdb kept only the in-frame ones, dropping some. Among tens of thousands of clones listed, 56% were seen once. Sequencing used PBMCs, obtained after 24 months of ibrutinib treatment. These receptors all come from a human donor with chronic lymphocytic leukemia.

This clone was detected a few times. The genes are TRBV25-1 and TRBJ1-2; 7 nucleotides align to TRBD1. Germline lookup yields CDR1 MGHDK and CDR2 SYGVNS. V lost 1 base and J lost 4; bases outside the gene matches: 3. The CDR3 has 14 residues. CDR3 amino acids: CASSESGTAYGYTF. CDR3 in DNA: TGTGCCAGCAGTGAATCCGGGACAGCCTATGGCTACACCTTC.

The chain couples TRBV5-1 to TRBJ2-1, with D perhaps TRBD1 (5 bases). CDR1 and CDR2 from the germline V gene are SGHRS and YFSETQ. Trimming pared 0 bases from V and 2 bases from J, leaving 12 bases between. The CDR3 extends over 16 amino acids. The CDR3 region has the DNA TGCGCCAGCAGCTTGGGCCCGGACAATCCCTACAATGAGCAGTTCTTC. Its translation: CASSLGPDNPYNEQFF. The full variable domain, with the rest looked up from reference TRBV5-1 and TRBJ2-1, is KAGVTQTPRYLIKTRGQQVTLSCSPISGHRSVSWYQQTPGQGLQFLFEYFSETQRNKGNFPGRFSGRQFSNSRSEMNVSTLELGDSALYLCASSLGPDNPYNEQFFGPGTRLTVL.

This clone occurred a few times. The J gene is TRBJ1-5, the V gene TRBV5-4; maybe TRBD1 (6 bases). Trimming took off 4 bases at V and 2 bases at J, with 13 bases between the two ends. From germline, CDR1 is SGHNT and CDR2 YYREEE (reference sequence). CDR3 length equals 15 residues. CDR3 DNA: TGTGCCAGCAGCGTACAGGGTGCAGGCAATCAGCCCCAGCATTTT. Protein: CASSVQGAGNQPQHF.

This chain joins TRBV7-9 and TRBJ1-2; no clear D. V lost 0 bases and J 8 bases, leaving 7 bases between the germline ends. Germline-derived CDR1 and CDR2 are SEHNR and FQNEAQ (reference sequence). This CDR3 has 12 amino acids. Here the CDR3 DNA reads TGTGCCAGCAGCTTAGCAGGTCACGGCTACACCTTC. Its protein is CASSLAGHGYTF.

This chain uses TRBV7-9 with TRBJ2-1; D remains unclear. The ends were cut back, 6 bases at V and 8 bases at J, with 5 bases in the middle. This CDR3 has 10 amino acids. Germline lookup yields CDR1 SEHNR and CDR2 FQNEAQ (reference sequence). The chain's CDR3 is CASSVYEQFF. The CDR3 bases are TGTGCCAGCAGTGTGTATGAGCAGTTCTTC. The full variable domain, rest sourced from reference TRBV7-9 and TRBJ2-1, is DTGVSQNPRHKITKRGQNVTFRCDPISEHNRLYWYRQTLGQGPEFLTYFQNEAQLEKSRLLSDRFSAERPKGSFSTLEIQRTEQGDSAMYLCASSVYEQFFGPGTRLTVL.

The gene calls are TRBV18 and TRBJ2-7, with 9 bases identical to TRBD1. V shed 6 bases and J 0 bases; nucleotides not matched to a gene: 6. Germline V gives CDR1 KGHSH, CDR2 LQKENI. The length of the CDR3 is 15 residues. For the CDR3, the DNA is TGTGCCAGCTCCCCCGGGACAGGGCTCTCCTACGAGCAGTACTTC. Its translation is CASSPGTGLSYEQYF.

The rearrangement joins TRBV7-9 to TRBJ1-2; no reliable D call. V was cut by 5 bases and J by 4 bases, with 11 bases left in between. Germline CDR1 reads SEHNR; CDR2 reads FQNEAQ (reference sequence). CDR3 length: 13 amino acids. The CDR3 sequence is CASSTPPGYGYTF. The CDR3 DNA is TGTGCCAGCAGCACTCCGCCAGGCTATGGCTACACCTTC. The variable domain in full, completed from reference TRBV7-9 and TRBJ1-2, reads DTGVSQNPRHKITKRGQNVTFRCDPISEHNRLYWYRQTLGQGPEFLTYFQNEAQLEKSRLLSDRFSAERPKGSFSTLEIQRTEQGDSAMYLCASSTPPGYGYTFGSGTRLTVV.

This clone was detected only a few times. V gene TRBV2 combines with J gene TRBJ1-5; D is unresolved. This CDR3 has 14 residues. Germline CDR1 and CDR2: SNHLY and FYNNEI. V gave up 0 bases and J gave up 7 bases, with 10 bases separating them. CDR3 in DNA: TGTGCCAGCAGTGAAGCGCGAGGAGACCAGCCCCAGCATTTT. The encoded protein is CASSEARGDQPQHF.

This chain links TRBV5-1 with TRBJ2-1; TRBD1 agrees at 8 bases. Germline CDR1 and CDR2: SGHRS and YFSETQ. This CDR3 region has 13 residues. The ends lost 2 bases at V and 8 bases at J; junction bases unmatched: 3. The CDR3 loop reads CASSLTGGYEQFF. The DNA of the CDR3 is TGCGCCAGCAGCTTAACAGGGGGGTATGAGCAGTTCTTC.

This rearrangement joins TRBV7-9 to TRBJ2-5; D call uncertain. V was pared by 1 base and J by 5 bases, with 11 bases between. Germline V CDR1 and CDR2: SEHNR, FQNEAQ (reference sequence). This CDR3 has 14 amino acids. The CDR3 sequence: CASSLVLTPETQYF. CDR3 in DNA: TGTGCCAGCAGCTTAGTACTAACCCCGGAGACCCAGTACTTC.

The chain recombines TRBV27 with TRBJ2-2, with 11 bases identical to TRBD2. This CDR3 region has 17 residues. V trimming: 5 bases; J trimming: 1 base; junction bases outside the gene matches: 6. Germline V lookup: CDR1 MNHEY, CDR2 SMNVEV (reference sequence). In nucleotides, the CDR3 is TGTGCCAGCAGTCAGCCGGGACTAGCGGTGAACACCGGGGAGCTGTTTTTT. It encodes CASSQPGLAVNTGELFF.

CDR3 sequence (DNA): TGTGCCAGCAGCTTAATATCTGAAGCTTTCTTT. It is translated as CASSLISEAFF. The chain is built from TRBV5-5 and TRBJ1-1; unclear D gene. From germline, CDR1 is SGHKS and CDR2 YYEKEE (reference sequence). CDR3 size: 11 residues. The V and J ends lost 2 bases and 6 bases respectively, with 5 bases between them.

The J gene is TRBJ1-2, the V gene TRBV28; TRBD1 matches 9 bases. CDR3 size: 14 residues. The ends lost 5 bases at V and 8 bases at J; junction bases unmatched: 9. Germline CDR1 is MDHEN and CDR2 is SYDVKM. CDR3 nucleotide sequence: TGTGCCAGCAGTCTTATACAGGGGGCGCGAGGCTACACCTTC. Translating it yields CASSLIQGARGYTF.

This clone was picked up a small number of times. This chain uses TRBV6-1 with TRBJ2-2; no firm D call. Deletions cut 5 bases from V and 0 bases from J, with 10 bases between. CDR1 MNHNS and CDR2 SASEGT come from the germline V gene. The CDR3 is made up of 15 amino acids. The CDR3 DNA reads TGTGCCAGCAGTATTTTAGGTGCGAACACCGGGGAGCTGTTTTTT. This gives the protein CASSILGANTGELFF.

This rearrangement joins TRBV25-1 to TRBJ1-1, with D tentatively TRBD1 (5 bases). Germline V CDR1 and CDR2: MGHDK, SYGVNS. Trimming removed 4 bases at V and 1 base at J, with 16 bases between. The CDR3 consists of 16 residues. CDR3 DNA: TGTGCCAGCAGTGTGGGGCCCATTTTGGGGAACACTGAAGCTTTCTTT. Translation gives CASSVGPILGNTEAFF.

The chain joins TRBV19 to TRBJ2-7; perhaps TRBD1 as D (7 bases). The CDR3 length is 14 residues. Trimming cost V 5 bases and J 0 bases, with 11 bases left between them. Germline lookup yields CDR1 LNHDA and CDR2 SQIVND (reference sequence). The CDR3 protein is CASSSGGPSYEQYF. Here the CDR3 DNA reads TGTGCCAGTAGTTCAGGGGGGCCCTCCTACGAGCAGTACTTC.

V usage is TRBV6-5 and J usage is TRBJ2-3; D gene ambiguous. Trimming stripped 8 bases from V and 1 base from J, with 10 bases between. CDR3 length: 13 amino acids. The germline V gene has CDR1 MNHEY and CDR2 SVGAGI. CDR3 nucleotide sequence: TGTGCCAGCCGTTGGGTCGGCACAGATACGCAGTATTTT. This encodes CASRWVGTDTQYF.

This clone was seen only a few times. This chain connects TRBV9 to TRBJ2-3, with TRBD2 matching 8 bases. CDR3 length: 16 residues. J was trimmed by 3 bases and V by 2 bases; bases with no gene match: 8. Germline CDR1 is SGDLS and CDR2 is YYNGEE. The chain's CDR3 is CASSVEGLGPTDTQYF. CDR3 sequence (DNA): TGTGCCAGCAGCGTTGAGGGACTAGGGCCAACAGATACGCAGTATTTT.

The J gene is TRBJ2-5, the V gene TRBV29-1, with D uncertain. Between the trimmed V and J ends, which lost 7 bases and 4 bases, there was a span of 7 bases. The CDR3 is made up of 10 amino acids. Germline V gene data show CDR1 as SQVTM and CDR2 as ANQGSEA. As DNA, the CDR3 is TGCAGCGCCGCGCGAGAGACCCAGTACTTC. Amino acids: CSAARETQYF.

The chain couples TRBV7-9 to TRBJ1-1; no clear D gene. CDR3 length: 12 residues. Germline CDR1 and CDR2: SEHNR and FQNEAQ (reference sequence). Between the trimmed V and J ends, which lost 3 bases and 3 bases, there was a span of 5 bases. CDR3 region: CASSFGDTEAFF. CDR3 in DNA: TGTGCCAGCAGCTTCGGGGACACTGAAGCTTTCTTT.

This CDR3 is CASSRDNSNQPQHF. In DNA, the CDR3 is TGTGCCAGCAGCCGGGACAATAGCAATCAGCCCCAGCATTTT. The genes are TRBV7-9 and TRBJ1-5; D perhaps matches TRBD1 (6 bases). The germline gives CDR1 SEHNR, CDR2 FQNEAQ (reference sequence). V lost 5 bases to trimming and J lost 0 bases, with 8 bases between them. The CDR3 spans 14 residues.

Details on this clone: This CDR3 is also generated by other DNA sequences in the sample. The chain uses TRBV11-3 and TRBJ1-1; no clear D gene. Germline V gives CDR1 SGHNT, CDR2 YENEEA. V was cut by 1 base and J by 2 bases, with 5 bases left in between. The CDR3 contains 13 residues. CDR3 sequence: CASSLGGNTEAFF. CDR3 nucleotides: TGTGCCAGCAGCTTAGGCGGAAACACTGAAGCTTTCTTT. Variable domain in full (rest from reference TRBV11-3 and TRBJ1-1): EAGVVQSPRYKIIEKKQPVAFWCNPISGHNTLYWYLQNLGQGPELLIRYENEEAVDDSQLPKDRFSAERLKGVDSTLKIQPAELGDSAVYLCASSLGGNTEAFFGQGTRLTVV.

This rearrangement joins TRBV6-1 to TRBJ1-4; D may be TRBD1 (6 bases). V dropped 6 bases and J dropped 0 bases, with 11 bases sitting between them. CDR1 and CDR2 (germline): MNHNS, SASEGT. The CDR3 has 15 residues. This CDR3 reads CASSPTGATNEKLFF. Written as DNA, the CDR3 is TGTGCCAGCAGCCCGACAGGTGCAACTAATGAAAAACTGTTTTTT.

The sample holds many counts of this clone. This chain connects TRBV5-4 to TRBJ1-2, with a tentative D call TRBD1 (6 bases). The ends were cut back, 6 bases at V and 4 bases at J, with 22 bases in the middle. CDR3 length: 16 residues. CDR1 and CDR2 (germline): SGHNT, YYREEE (reference sequence). CDR3 amino acids: CASTVRGRGSGYGYTF. CDR3 nucleotides: TGTGCCAGCACTGTGAGGGGCAGGGGATCTGGCTATGGCTACACCTTC. Variable domain in full (rest from reference TRBV5-4 and TRBJ1-2): ETGVTQSPTHLIKTRGQQVTLRCSSQSGHNTVSWYQQALGQGPQFIFQYYREEENGRGNFPPRFSGLQFPNYSSELNVNALELDDSALYLCASTVRGRGSGYGYTFGSGTRLTVV.

J is TRBJ2-1 and V is TRBV5-1; 8 bases are shared with TRBD2. Germline V CDR1 and CDR2: SGHRS, YFSETQ. The CDR3 runs 15 residues. Trimming took 5 bases from V and 0 from J; bases not matched to a gene: 4. The CDR3 DNA reads TGCGCCAGCAGGACTAGCGTTTACTCCTACAATGAGCAGTTCTTC. Its translation: CASRTSVYSYNEQFF.

The chain links TRBV14 to TRBJ2-1, with a possible D match to TRBD2 (6 bases). Germline lookup yields CDR1 SGHDN and CDR2 FVKESK. V lost 1 base and J lost 6, with 7 bases in between. This CDR3 spans 13 amino acids. Written as DNA, the CDR3 is TGTGCCAGCAGCCAAGTGCGGGGCAATGAGCAGTTCTTC. This translates into CASSQVRGNEQFF.

This clone has just a few counts. The V and J genes are TRBV25-1 and TRBJ1-1; weak D call: TRBD1 (5 bases). Germline V gene sequence: CDR1 MGHDK, CDR2 SYGVNS. V was trimmed by 1 base and J by 11 bases, leaving 8 bases between them. CDR3 length: 11 amino acids. Here the CDR3 reads CASSELGGAFF. CDR3 bases: TGTGCCAGCAGTGAATTGGGGGGGGCTTTCTTT.

The chain links TRBV15 to TRBJ2-5; the D is unclear. CDR3 length equals 14 residues. Trimming pared 1 base from V and 1 base from J, leaving 7 bases between. Germline values: CDR1 LNHNV, CDR2 YYDKDF (reference sequence). DNA for the CDR3: TGTGCCACCAGCAGAGCGTGGGGCCAAGAGACCCAGTACTTC. Its protein product is CATSRAWGQETQYF.

This chain connects TRBV19 to TRBJ1-5, with D possibly being TRBD1 (6 bases). Trimming left V 4 bases short and J 12 bases short, with 13 bases between. Germline-derived CDR1 and CDR2 are LNHDA and SQIVND (reference sequence). The CDR3 runs 12 residues. CDR3 DNA: TGTGCCAGTAGTAAACAGACAGGATTCCAGCATTTT. Its translation is CASSKQTGFQHF.

The chain joins TRBV19 to TRBJ2-7; TRBD1 is a possible D gene (7 bases). Germline CDR1 and CDR2: LNHDA and SQIVND (reference sequence). The V gene lost 3 bases and the J gene lost 3 bases, with 15 bases spanning the gap. CDR3 size: 15 residues. CDR3 in amino acids: CASSIVAGGGYEQYF. In nucleotides, the CDR3 is TGTGCCAGTAGTATTGTGGCAGGGGGAGGCTACGAGCAGTACTTC.

The chain combines TRBV30 with TRBJ2-1; D is undetermined. The CDR3 has 12 amino acids. CDR1 and CDR2 from the germline V gene are GTSNPN and SVGIG (reference sequence). The V and J ends lost 2 bases and 8 bases respectively, with 10 bases between them. The CDR3 bases are TGTGCCTGGAGTCTCCTTCGATATGAGCAGTTCTTC. It translates to CAWSLLRYEQFF.